The 9 T cell receptor beta chains in this list originate from one sample, sequenced in a study of T cell responses to AZD1222 COVID-19 vaccine. The protocol was immunoSEQ multiplex PCR, while the TCRdb copy is restricted to in-frame clones and leaves out a portion. The repertoire holds 130,000 or so clones, with more than 70% as singletons. This sample comprised peripheral blood, obtained on day 0 of AZD1222 vaccination. All receptors come from an adult in good health.

The chain couples TRBV6-5 to TRBJ1-5; 7 bases align to TRBD1. Per the germline V gene, CDR1 is MNHEY and CDR2 is SVGAGI. Trimming at V came to 6 bases and at J to 5 bases, leaving 7 bases not matched to a gene. The CDR3 length is 14 residues. The CDR3 sequence is CASRREGTDQPQHF. CDR3 in DNA: TGTGCCAGCAGGCGGGAGGGGACAGATCAGCCCCAGCATTTT.

The chain has TRBV19 and TRBJ1-5; D remains ambiguous. V dropped 3 bases and J dropped 4 bases, with 10 bases sitting between them. Per germline, CDR1 LNHDA and CDR2 SQIVND (reference sequence). The CDR3 runs to 14 residues. CDR3 residues: CASSMRQANQPQHF. In DNA, the CDR3 is TGTGCCAGTAGTATGAGGCAGGCTAATCAGCCCCAGCATTTT.

The genes are TRBV3-1 (or the pseudogene TRBV3-2) and TRBJ1-1, with D possibly matching TRBD1 (6 bases). The CDR3 runs 14 residues. Looked up from germline, CDR1 is LGHDT and CDR2 is YNNKEL (reference sequence). V gave up 1 base and J gave up 5 bases, with 11 bases separating them. CDR3 region: CASSQAGARTEAFF. The DNA for the CDR3 is TGTGCCAGCAGCCAAGCGGGGGCAAGGACTGAAGCTTTCTTT.

V is TRBV29-1 and J is TRBJ2-3, with D possibly being TRBD1 or TRBD2 (5 bases each). Per germline, CDR1 SQVTM and CDR2 ANQGSEA. V was clipped by 0 bases and J by 11 bases, with 15 bases between them. CDR3 length: 13 residues. The CDR3 loop is CSVEEGDGAKQYF. Here the CDR3 DNA reads TGCAGCGTTGAAGAGGGAGACGGGGCAAAGCAGTATTTT.

J is TRBJ2-6 and V is TRBV5-5, with TRBD1 identical over 7 bases. CDR1 and CDR2 (germline): SGHKS, YYEKEE (reference sequence). Trimming took 2 bases from V and 4 from J; bases not matched to a gene: 15. The CDR3 covers 19 residues. The CDR3 loop is CASSFPTGPLSGGANVLTF. The CDR3 region has the DNA TGTGCCAGCAGCTTCCCGACAGGGCCCCTCTCAGGCGGGGCCAACGTCCTGACTTTC.

The chain joins TRBV5-5 to TRBJ1-5, with D unclear. V was trimmed by 0 bases and J by 2 bases, leaving 9 bases between them. This CDR3 is built from 15 residues. Germline CDR1 reads SGHKS; CDR2 reads YYEKEE (reference sequence). The CDR3 reads CASSLEWLGNQPQHF. The CDR3 DNA reads as TGTGCCAGCAGCTTGGAGTGGTTGGGCAATCAGCCCCAGCATTTT.

This rearrangement joins TRBV19 to TRBJ1-5, with a possible D match to TRBD1 (6 bases). V lost 2 bases and J 0 bases, leaving 20 bases between the germline ends. The CDR3 extends over 19 amino acids. Per the germline V gene, CDR1 is LNHDA and CDR2 is SQIVND (reference sequence). CDR3 DNA: TGTGCCAGTAGTATATTCGGGCAGGGGATTCCTTATAGCAATCAGCCCCAGCATTTT. It codes for CASSIFGQGIPYSNQPQHF.

V usage is TRBV4-3 and J usage is TRBJ1-2; D is possibly TRBD1 (6 bases). The germline V and J ends were trimmed by 2 bases and 5 bases, with 18 bases remaining between them. Germline lookup yields CDR1 LGHNA and CDR2 YSLEER. This CDR3 contains 16 residues. The CDR3 loop reads CASSQTSGAGVYGYTF. CDR3 DNA: TGCGCCAGCAGCCAAACCTCCGGGGCAGGGGTGTATGGCTACACCTTC.

The chain is built from TRBV5-8 and TRBJ2-3, with a weak D call TRBD1 (5 bases). Germline V gene data show CDR1 as SGHTS and CDR2 as YDEGEE. CDR3 size: 13 residues. V was shortened by 0 bases and J by 6 bases, with 8 bases between the two germline ends. In DNA form, the CDR3 reads TGTGCCAGCAGCTTGGCAGGGTGGGATACGCAGTATTTT. Protein product: CASSLAGWDTQYF. Full variable domain (missing parts from reference TRBV5-8 and TRBJ2-3): EAGVTQSPTHLIKTRGQQATLRCSPISGHTSVYWYQQALGLGLQFLLWYDEGEERNRGNFPPRFSGRQFPNYSSELNVNALELEDSALYLCASSLAGWDTQYFGPGTRLTVL.